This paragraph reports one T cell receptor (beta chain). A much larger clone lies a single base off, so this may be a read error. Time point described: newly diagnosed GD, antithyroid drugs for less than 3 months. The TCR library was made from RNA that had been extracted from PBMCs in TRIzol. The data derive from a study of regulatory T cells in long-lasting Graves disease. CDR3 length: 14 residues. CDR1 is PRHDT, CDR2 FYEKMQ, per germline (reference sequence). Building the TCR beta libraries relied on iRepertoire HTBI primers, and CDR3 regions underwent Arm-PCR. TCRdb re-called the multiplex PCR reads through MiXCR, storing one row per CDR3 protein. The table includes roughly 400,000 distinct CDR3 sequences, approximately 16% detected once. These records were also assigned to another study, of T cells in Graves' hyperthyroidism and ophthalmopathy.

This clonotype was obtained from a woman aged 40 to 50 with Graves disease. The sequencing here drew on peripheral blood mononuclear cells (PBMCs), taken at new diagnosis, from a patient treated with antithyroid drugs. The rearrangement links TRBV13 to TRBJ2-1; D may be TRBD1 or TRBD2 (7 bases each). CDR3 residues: CASSPTPGGDSQLF. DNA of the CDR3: TGTGCCAGCAGCCCAACCCCAGGGGGGGACAGTCAGCTCTTC.